Below, 18 T cell receptor beta chains from the same sample are listed, as sequenced in a study of blood T cells in healthy people across ages. For the second PCR, which ran for about 6 to 11 cycles, a sample-barcoded 5' primer and a J-beta primer mix were used. TCRdb reprocessed the 5' RACE reads with MiXCR, giving one entry per CDR3 protein. Altogether some 690,000 distinct CDR3 sequences are present, about a fifth being singletons, with the ten largest covering about 22%. The specimen sequenced was blood. These receptors were taken from a man aged 65-85 years in good health.

The chain links TRBV29-1 to TRBJ2-1; D perhaps matches TRBD1 (5 bases). From germline, CDR1 is SQVTM and CDR2 ANQGSEA. This CDR3 contains 11 residues. The V end lost 3 bases, the J end lost 9 bases, and 9 bases lay between the germline ends. The CDR3 region is CSVDSGPEQFF. CDR3 bases: TGCAGCGTTGACTCAGGGCCTGAGCAGTTCTTC.

This clonotype was detected many times. The V gene is TRBV5-8, the J gene TRBJ1-6; 9 nucleotides agree with TRBD1. V shed 4 bases and J 6 bases; nucleotides not matched to a gene: 11. Germline CDR1 reads SGHTS; CDR2 reads YDEGEE. The CDR3 loop spans 17 amino acids. CDR3 in amino acids: CASSLMTGGGSNSPLHF. The CDR3 DNA reads as TGTGCCAGCAGCCTCATGACAGGGGGTGGAAGTAATTCACCCCTCCACTTT.

This clonotype appeared a few times. The chain joins TRBV14 to TRBJ2-4; 11 bases fit TRBD2. The CDR3 is made up of 16 amino acids. Germline lookup yields CDR1 SGHDN and CDR2 FVKESK. Trimming took 5 bases from V and 7 from J; bases not matched to a gene: 10. CDR3 amino acids: CASSKLAGVSLNIQYF. The DNA of the CDR3 is TGTGCCAGCAGCAAACTAGCGGGAGTTTCACTGAACATTCAGTACTTC.

This clonotype has only a few counts. The J gene is TRBJ2-1, the V gene TRBV7-9; D is unclear. The tail of the sequence fits TRBJ2-7 better, so the J call may be wrong. There are 11 residues in the CDR3. Per the germline V gene, CDR1 is SEHNR and CDR2 is FQNEAQ (reference sequence). The CDR3 sequence: CASSQAEVQYF. CDR3 DNA: TGTGCCAGCAGCCAGGCAGAAGTGCAGTACTTC.

This clonotype was seen more than once but under ten times. The chain has TRBV5-1 and TRBJ2-3, with TRBD2 as a possible D gene (5 bases). The ends were cut back, 3 bases at V and 1 base at J, with 27 bases in the middle. The CDR3 has 20 residues. The germline gives CDR1 SGHRS, CDR2 YFSETQ. CDR3 coding DNA: TGCGCCAGCAGCTCCGGACTCGGCTATTCCCAGATCCGTGGCACAGATACGCAGTATTTT. This encodes CASSSGLGYSQIRGTDTQYF.

This clonotype has only a few counts. The rearrangement uses TRBV5-6 and TRBJ2-1, with D tentatively TRBD1 (5 bases). Between the trimmed V and J ends, which lost 6 bases and 5 bases, there was a span of 15 bases. Per germline, CDR1 SGHDT and CDR2 YYEEEE. The CDR3 extends over 14 amino acids. CDR3 bases: TGTGCCAGCACCCGCCCAAGCAGGGACAATGAGCAGTTCTTC. Amino acids: CASTRPSRDNEQFF.

The chain uses TRBV29-1 and TRBJ2-3; the match to TRBD1 covers 8 bases. Germline CDR1 reads SQVTM; CDR2 reads ANQGSEA. CDR3 length equals 16 residues. The V gene end was trimmed by 7 bases and the J gene end by 1 base; junction bases not matched to a gene: 13. CDR3 nucleotides: TGCAGCGCCGCTCCTCCAGGGGGCGCGGGCACAGATACGCAGTATTTT. Its translation: CSAAPPGGAGTDTQYF.

The genes are TRBV29-1 and TRBJ2-5, with 14 bases matching TRBD2. The end of the DNA aligns better with TRBJ2-1, so the J call may be wrong. The CDR3 spans 16 residues. Per the germline V gene, CDR1 is SQVTM and CDR2 is ANQGSEA. CDR3 residues: CSVDALGTSGGNEQFF. In DNA form, the CDR3 reads TGCAGCGTTGATGCTCTAGGGACTAGCGGGGGTAATGAGCAGTTCTTC.

This clonotype has more than one count but fewer than ten. The rearrangement joins TRBV9 to TRBJ2-3; D possibly corresponds to TRBD1 (5 bases). The CDR3 sequence is 13 residues long. From germline, CDR1 is SGDLS and CDR2 YYNGEE. Trimming removed 2 bases at V and 4 bases at J, with 8 bases between. Written as DNA, the CDR3 is TGTGCCAGCAGCGTTGACAGAGCAGATACGCAGTATTTT. Residues: CASSVDRADTQYF.

The chain is built from TRBV5-1 and TRBJ1-4; D gene ambiguous. This CDR3 is built from 14 residues. In germline, CDR1 is SGHRS, CDR2 YFSETQ. Trimming shortened V by 5 bases and J by 5 bases, and 13 bases separated the two germline ends. The CDR3 nucleotides are TGCGCCAGCAGTAGTAGGACGGAGAATGAAAAACTGTTTTTT. Protein product: CASSSRTENEKLFF. Drawing the rest from reference TRBV5-1 and TRBJ1-4, the complete variable domain is KAGVTQTPRYLIKTRGQQVTLSCSPISGHRSVSWYQQTPGQGLQFLFEYFSETQRNKGNFPGRFSGRQFSNSRSEMNVSTLELGDSALYLCASSSRTENEKLFFGSGTQLSVL.

This chain uses TRBV11-2 with TRBJ2-3, with 8 bases lining up with TRBD1. Germline V CDR1 and CDR2: SGHAT, FQNNGV. V gave up 1 base and J gave up 5 bases; unmatched junction bases: 2. This CDR3 is built from 14 residues. As DNA, the CDR3 is TGTGCCAGCAGCTTAGGGACAGGGAGAGATACGCAGTATTTT. Protein product: CASSLGTGRDTQYF.

This clonotype has just a few counts. V is TRBV27 and J is TRBJ2-1; 8 positions agree with TRBD2. Losses at the gene ends were 1 base for V and 15 bases for J; bases not matched to a gene: 17. The germline CDR1 and CDR2 sequences are MNHEY and SMNVEV (reference sequence). This CDR3 has 16 amino acids. CDR3 sequence reads: CASSLLSGSGIGPAFF. In DNA form, the CDR3 reads TGTGCCAGCAGTTTATTGAGCGGGAGCGGGATTGGCCCGGCGTTCTTC.

J is TRBJ2-1 and V is TRBV7-8, with D perhaps matching TRBD1 (7 bases). V was trimmed by 2 bases and J by 7 bases, leaving 24 bases between them. The germline gives CDR1 SGHVS, CDR2 FQNEAQ. The CDR3 is 18 amino acids. The CDR3 here is CASSLNQVYRGGLNEQFF. CDR3 nucleotide sequence: TGTGCCAGCAGCTTAAATCAGGTTTACAGGGGAGGTTTGAATGAGCAGTTCTTC.

Only a few counts were recorded for this clonotype. This rearrangement joins TRBV24-1 to TRBJ2-6, with 7 bases that match TRBD1. The CDR3 extends over 20 amino acids. CDR1 and CDR2 from the germline V gene are KGHDR and SFDVKD. With V trimmed by 3 bases and J by 1 base, 14 bases remained unmatched. The CDR3 coding sequence is TGTGCCACCAGTGATCGCCTGACAGGGTGGCCTGGGTCTGGGGCCAACGTCCTGACTTTC. This translates into CATSDRLTGWPGSGANVLTF.

This clonotype has only a few counts. The genes are TRBV6-5 and TRBJ1-4; a possible D gene is TRBD1 (5 bases). This CDR3 has 14 residues. V dropped 7 bases and J dropped 5 bases, with 14 bases sitting between them. In germline, CDR1 is MNHEY, CDR2 SVGAGI. CDR3 coding DNA: TGTGCCAGCACCAGACCGGGACCAAATGAAAAACTGTTTTTT. Its translation: CASTRPGPNEKLFF.

This clonotype was detected a few times. The chain links TRBV5-1 to TRBJ2-7; 11 nucleotides agree with TRBD2. V was pared by 6 bases and J by 4 bases, with 3 bases of the junction left unmatched. Germline CDR1 SGHRS, CDR2 YFSETQ. The CDR3 runs 13 residues. DNA for the CDR3: TGCGCCAGCACCACTAGCGGGGGTTACGAGCAGTACTTC. Translation: CASTTSGGYEQYF.

The V call is TRBV24-1, the J call TRBJ2-1; no reliable D call. Per the germline V gene, CDR1 is KGHDR and CDR2 is SFDVKD. V was cut by 7 bases and J by 4 bases, with 10 bases left in between. The CDR3 spans 13 residues. CDR3 in amino acids: CATRGSGYNEQFF. The CDR3 DNA reads TGTGCCACCAGAGGGTCGGGTTACAATGAGCAGTTCTTC.

CDR3 sequence reads: CASSSQNTGELFF. DNA for the CDR3: TGTGCCAGCAGTTCCCAGAACACCGGGGAGCTGTTTTTT. V gene TRBV12-3 or TRBV12-4 combines with J gene TRBJ2-2; D gene ambiguous. There are 13 residues in the CDR3. Trimming shortened V by 4 bases and J by 1 base, and 4 bases separated the two germline ends.